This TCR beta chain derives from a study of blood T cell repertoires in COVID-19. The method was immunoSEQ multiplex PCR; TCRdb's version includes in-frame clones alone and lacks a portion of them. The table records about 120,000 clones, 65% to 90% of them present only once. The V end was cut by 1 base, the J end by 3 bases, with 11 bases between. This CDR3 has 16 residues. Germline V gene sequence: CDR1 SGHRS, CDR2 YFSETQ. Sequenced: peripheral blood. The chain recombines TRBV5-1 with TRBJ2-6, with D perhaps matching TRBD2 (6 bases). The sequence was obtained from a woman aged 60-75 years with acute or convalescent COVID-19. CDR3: CASSLSREDGANVLTF. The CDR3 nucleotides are TGCGCCAGCAGCTTGAGCAGGGAGGATGGGGCCAACGTCCTGACTTTC.